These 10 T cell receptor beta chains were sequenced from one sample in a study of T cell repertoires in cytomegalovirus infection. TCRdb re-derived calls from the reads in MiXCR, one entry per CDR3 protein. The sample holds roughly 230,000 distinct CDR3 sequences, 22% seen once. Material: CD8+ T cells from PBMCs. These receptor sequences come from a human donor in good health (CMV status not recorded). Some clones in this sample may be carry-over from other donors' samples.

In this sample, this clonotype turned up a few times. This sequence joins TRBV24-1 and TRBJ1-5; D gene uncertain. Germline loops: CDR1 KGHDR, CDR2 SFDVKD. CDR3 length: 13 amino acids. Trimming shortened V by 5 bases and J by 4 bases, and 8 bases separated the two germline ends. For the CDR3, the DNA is TGTGCCACCAGTGTTTCTCTAAATCAGCCCCAGCATTTT. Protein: CATSVSLNQPQHF.

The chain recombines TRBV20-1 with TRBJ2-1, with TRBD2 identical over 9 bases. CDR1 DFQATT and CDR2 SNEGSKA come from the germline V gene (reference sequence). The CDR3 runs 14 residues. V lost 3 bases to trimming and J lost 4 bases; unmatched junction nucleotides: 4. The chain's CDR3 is CSARKRGDYNEQFF. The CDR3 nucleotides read TGCAGTGCTAGGAAGCGGGGGGATTACAATGAGCAGTTCTTC.

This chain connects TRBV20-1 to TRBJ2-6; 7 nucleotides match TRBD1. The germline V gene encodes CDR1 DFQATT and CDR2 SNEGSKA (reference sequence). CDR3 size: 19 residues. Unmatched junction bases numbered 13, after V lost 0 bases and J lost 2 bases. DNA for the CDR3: TGCAGTGCTAGAGACCAGGGACAGACCGTGAGAACTGGGGCCAACGTCCTGACTTTC. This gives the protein CSARDQGQTVRTGANVLTF.

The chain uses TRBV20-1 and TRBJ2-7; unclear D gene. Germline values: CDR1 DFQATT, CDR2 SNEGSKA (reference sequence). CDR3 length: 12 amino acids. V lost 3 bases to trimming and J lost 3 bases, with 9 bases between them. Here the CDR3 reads CSARLWGYEQYF. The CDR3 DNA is TGCAGTGCTAGGTTGTGGGGCTACGAGCAGTACTTC.

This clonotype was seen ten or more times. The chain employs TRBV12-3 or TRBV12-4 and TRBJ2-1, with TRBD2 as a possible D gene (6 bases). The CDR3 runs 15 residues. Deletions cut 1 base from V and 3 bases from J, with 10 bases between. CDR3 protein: CASSLVQGGYNEQFF. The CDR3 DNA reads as TGTGCCAGCAGTTTAGTGCAGGGAGGCTACAATGAGCAGTTCTTC.

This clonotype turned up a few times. The CDR3 coding sequence is TGTGCCAGCAGTGTGCACAGGGACACTGAAGCTTTCTTT. Residues: CASSVHRDTEAFF. The rearrangement links TRBV28 to TRBJ1-1; D perhaps matches TRBD1 (6 bases). The germline V gene encodes CDR1 MDHEN and CDR2 SYDVKM. V lost 5 bases and J 3 bases, leaving 10 bases between the germline ends. This CDR3 spans 13 amino acids.

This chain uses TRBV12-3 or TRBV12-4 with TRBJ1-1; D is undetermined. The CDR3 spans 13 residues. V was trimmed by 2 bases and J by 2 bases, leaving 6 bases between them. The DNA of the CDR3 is TGTGCCAGCAGTTTAAACATTAACACTGAAGCTTTCTTT. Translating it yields CASSLNINTEAFF.

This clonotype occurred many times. This CDR3 is CASSQPGNSYEQYF. The CDR3 DNA follows: TGTGCCAGCAGCCAACCCGGGAACTCCTACGAGCAGTACTTC. This chain links TRBV7-9 with TRBJ2-7; possible D gene TRBD2, 5 bases. V was cut by 5 bases and J by 0 bases, with 11 bases left in between. Germline CDR1 is SEHNR and CDR2 is FQNEAQ (reference sequence). The length of the CDR3 is 14 residues.

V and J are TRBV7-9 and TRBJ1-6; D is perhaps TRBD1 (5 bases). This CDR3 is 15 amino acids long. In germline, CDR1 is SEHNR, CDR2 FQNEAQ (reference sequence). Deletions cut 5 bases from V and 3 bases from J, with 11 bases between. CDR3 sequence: CASSPGTYYNSPLHF. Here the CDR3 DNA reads TGTGCCAGCAGCCCAGGGACTTACTATAATTCACCCCTCCACTTT. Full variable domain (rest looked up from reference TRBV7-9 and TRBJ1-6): DTGVSQNPRHKITKRGQNVTFRCDPISEHNRLYWYRQTLGQGPEFLTYFQNEAQLEKSRLLSDRFSAERPKGSFSTLEIQRTEQGDSAMYLCASSPGTYYNSPLHFGNGTRLTVT.

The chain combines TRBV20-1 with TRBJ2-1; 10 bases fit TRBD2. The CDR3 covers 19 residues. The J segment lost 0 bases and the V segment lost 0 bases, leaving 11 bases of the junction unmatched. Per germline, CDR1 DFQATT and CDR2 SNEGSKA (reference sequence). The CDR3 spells CSARDWNSGGPSSYNEQFF. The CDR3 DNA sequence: TGCAGTGCTAGAGATTGGAATAGCGGGGGGCCTTCCTCCTACAATGAGCAGTTCTTC.